These 8 T cell receptor beta chains share one sample of origin, sequenced in a study of T-cell reconstitution after alpha-beta-depleted transplantation in children. A library of TCRbeta sequences, prepared with unique molecular identifiers, was generated. TCRdb ran MiXCR on the PCR reads and lists one entry per CDR3 protein. Of some 530,000 distinct CDR3 sequences listed, around 12% are singletons. This specimen was PBMCs from the stem cell graft donor, taken from the stem cell graft. The receptors originated from a human donor who donated a stem cell graft to a child with combined immunodeficiency.

This clonotype was picked up many times. The chain is built from TRBV11-2 and TRBJ2-3; perhaps TRBD2 as D (6 bases). The CDR3 is made up of 15 amino acids. CDR1 and CDR2 (germline): SGHAT, FQNNGV. V lost 3 bases and J lost 3, with 13 bases in between. In nucleotides, the CDR3 is TGTGCCAGCAGCTTCTTTTTCAGCGGGACAGATACGCAGTATTTT. Its protein product is CASSFFFSGTDTQYF.

This clonotype was picked up a small number of times. The chain has TRBV5-1 and TRBJ2-1, with D maybe TRBD2 (7 bases). V gave up 0 bases and J gave up 7 bases, with 14 bases separating them. The CDR3 is 15 amino acids. The germline CDR1 and CDR2 sequences are SGHRS and YFSETQ. The CDR3 DNA reads as TGCGCCAGCAGCTTGGGTCCGGGGGGCCTGAATGAGCAGTTCTTC. Its protein is CASSLGPGGLNEQFF.

This clonotype was observed many times. The rearrangement uses TRBV6-1 and TRBJ2-1; possible D gene TRBD1, 6 bases. This CDR3 comprises 13 residues. Between the trimmed V and J ends, which lost 7 bases and 5 bases, there was a span of 12 bases. The germline V gene has CDR1 MNHNS and CDR2 SASEGT. The CDR3 region has the DNA TGTGCCAGCATGGGGGCCGCAGACAATGAGCAGTTCTTC. Translated: CASMGAADNEQFF.

Many counts were recorded for this clonotype. V usage is TRBV12-3 or TRBV12-4 and J usage is TRBJ2-3; D gene ambiguous. CDR3 length equals 13 residues. V was shortened by 6 bases and J by 0 bases, with 7 bases between the two germline ends. The CDR3 bases are TGTGCCAGCAGGCAGACCAGCACAGATACGCAGTATTTT. It yields the protein CASRQTSTDTQYF.

There are many counts of this clonotype. J is TRBJ2-7 and V is TRBV12-3 or TRBV12-4, with a possible D match to TRBD2 (6 bases). CDR3 size: 12 residues. The germline V and J ends were trimmed by 1 base and 7 bases, with 8 bases remaining between them. In DNA, the CDR3 is TGTGCCAGCAGTTTAGTGACTAGTGAGCAGTACTTC. This sequence encodes CASSLVTSEQYF.

Details on this clonotype: A junction end diverges from the germline sequence, so it may reflect a read error. The V and J genes are TRBV7-2 and TRBJ2-3; 14 bases align to TRBD2. CDR3 length equals 15 residues. Germline V lookup: CDR1 SGHTA, CDR2 FQGNSA. The CDR3 here is CACSLGLAGGHTQYF. The CDR3 DNA reads as TGTGCCTGCAGCCTCGGACTAGCGGGAGGACATACGCAGTATTTT.

The rearrangement uses TRBV29-1 and TRBJ1-1; D might be TRBD1 (6 bases). The length of the CDR3 is 13 residues. Trimming shortened V by 8 bases and J by 4 bases, and 17 bases separated the two germline ends. Germline V gene lookup returns CDR1 SQVTM and CDR2 ANQGSEA. CDR3 residues: CSPSDRLTTEAFF. The CDR3 DNA sequence: TGCAGCCCCTCGGACAGATTGACCACTGAAGCTTTCTTT.

Only a few counts were recorded for this clonotype. The chain uses TRBV12-3 or TRBV12-4 and TRBJ1-3; TRBD1 might be the D (5 bases). The germline V and J ends were trimmed by 9 bases and 9 bases, with 18 bases remaining between them. CDR3 size: 13 residues. This CDR3 reads CASSNRINGTIYF. The CDR3 DNA follows: TGTGCCAGTAGTAACAGGATTAACGGCACCATATATTTT.